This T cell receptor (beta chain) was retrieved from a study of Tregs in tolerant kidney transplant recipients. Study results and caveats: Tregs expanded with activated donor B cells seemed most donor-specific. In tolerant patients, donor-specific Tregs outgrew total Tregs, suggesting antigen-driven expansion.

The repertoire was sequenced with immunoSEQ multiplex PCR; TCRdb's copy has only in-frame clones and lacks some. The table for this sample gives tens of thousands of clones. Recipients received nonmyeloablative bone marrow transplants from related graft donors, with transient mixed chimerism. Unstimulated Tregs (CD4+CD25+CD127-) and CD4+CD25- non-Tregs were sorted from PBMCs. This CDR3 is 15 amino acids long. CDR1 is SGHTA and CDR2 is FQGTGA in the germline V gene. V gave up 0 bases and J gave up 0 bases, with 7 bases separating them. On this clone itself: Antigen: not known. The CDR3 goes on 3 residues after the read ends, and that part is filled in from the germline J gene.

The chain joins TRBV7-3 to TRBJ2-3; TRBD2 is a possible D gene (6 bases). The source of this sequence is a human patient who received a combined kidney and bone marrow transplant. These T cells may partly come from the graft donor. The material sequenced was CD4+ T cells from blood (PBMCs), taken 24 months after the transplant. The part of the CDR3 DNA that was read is TGTGCCAGCAGCTTAACGAGCGGGAGCACAGATACG. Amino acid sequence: CASSLTSGSTDT. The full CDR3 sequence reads CASSLTSGSTDTQYF.